The 24 T cell receptor beta chains in this list originate from one sample, sequenced in a study of neoadjuvant nivolumab and ipilimumab in lung cancer. Some clones are missing from TCRdb's copy, which holds only in-frame ones; the method was immunoSEQ multiplex PCR. The data show tens of thousands of clones, around 89% seen once. The material sequenced was blood, taken before neoadjuvant nivolumab, alone or with ipilimumab. Receptors were obtained from an adult with non-small cell lung cancer. Some clones in this sample may be carry-over from other donors' samples.

The chain is built from TRBV5-1 and TRBJ2-5; D perhaps matches TRBD2 (6 bases). V lost 4 bases and J lost 2, with 12 bases in between. CDR1 and CDR2 from the germline V gene are SGHRS and YFSETQ. The CDR3 covers 14 residues. CDR3 loop: CASSIFSGQETQYF. CDR3 sequence (DNA): TGCGCCAGCAGCATATTTAGCGGACAAGAGACCCAGTACTTC.

The J gene is TRBJ2-1, the V gene TRBV11-2; D call uncertain. CDR1 is SGHAT, CDR2 FQNNGV, per germline. The CDR3 is 12 amino acids. V was shortened by 1 base and J by 7 bases, with 5 bases between the two germline ends. CDR3 nucleotide sequence: TGTGCCAGCAGCTTAGTCGGAAATGAGCAGTTCTTC. Its translation: CASSLVGNEQFF.

The chain uses TRBV7-9 and TRBJ2-1; TRBD2 agrees at 8 bases. This CDR3 region has 15 residues. J lost 3 bases, V lost 6 bases, and 7 bases had no gene match. From germline, CDR1 is SEHNR and CDR2 FQNEAQ (reference sequence). For the CDR3, the DNA is TGTGCCAGCAGTCCACCGGGACTAGTCTACAATGAGCAGTTCTTC. It yields the protein CASSPPGLVYNEQFF.

This clone appeared a single time. The chain recombines TRBV6-5 with TRBJ2-2; 9 bases are a match to TRBD1. J was trimmed by 5 bases and V by 4 bases; bases with no gene match: 5. Germline V CDR1 and CDR2: MNHEY, SVGAGI. The CDR3 is made up of 15 amino acids. For the CDR3, the DNA is TGTGCCAGCAGTTCCCCCGGGACAGGGACCGGGGAGCTGTTTTTT. It specifies CASSSPGTGTGELFF.

V and J are TRBV5-1 and TRBJ1-1, with 8 bases aligning to TRBD1. Per the germline V gene, CDR1 is SGHRS and CDR2 is YFSETQ. Trimming took 5 bases from V and 12 from J; bases not matched to a gene: 12. This CDR3 comprises 13 residues. For the CDR3, the DNA is TGCGCCAGCAGTTTAGATGGACAGGGCGAGTCTTTCTTT. As protein: CASSLDGQGESFF.

The gene calls are TRBV18 and TRBJ2-1; 9 positions agree with TRBD1. The V and J ends lost 2 bases and 6 bases, in that order; junction bases with no gene match: 5. Germline-derived CDR1 and CDR2 are KGHSH and LQKENI. The CDR3 runs to 15 residues. The CDR3 loop is CASSPGLDRGNEQFF. The CDR3 DNA is TGTGCCAGCTCACCAGGTTTGGACAGGGGCAATGAGCAGTTCTTC. Filled out from reference TRBV18 and TRBJ2-1, the complete variable domain reads NAGVMQNPRHLVRRRGQEARLRCSPMKGHSHVYWYRQLPEEGLKFMVYLQKENIIDESGMPKERFSAEFPKEGPSILRIQQVVRGDSAAYFCASSPGLDRGNEQFFGPGTRLTVL.

This chain uses TRBV4-3 with TRBJ2-7; D not resolved. This CDR3 is built from 14 residues. The V and J ends lost 0 bases and 2 bases respectively, with 8 bases between them. From germline, CDR1 is LGHNA and CDR2 YSLEER. CDR3 sequence reads: CASSQEARTYEQYF. As DNA, the CDR3 is TGCGCCAGCAGCCAAGAGGCCAGGACCTACGAGCAGTACTTC.

The CDR3 reads CASSLEIAGGTYEQYF. Here the CDR3 DNA reads TGTGCCAGCAGCTTAGAAATTGCGGGAGGAACCTACGAGCAGTACTTC. The V gene is TRBV7-9, the J gene TRBJ2-7; 8 bases line up with TRBD2. Germline values: CDR1 SEHNR, CDR2 FQNEAQ (reference sequence). The length of the CDR3 is 16 residues. J was trimmed by 2 bases and V by 1 base; bases with no gene match: 7.

The V and J genes are TRBV6-1 and TRBJ2-7; 9 bases fit TRBD1. Germline loops: CDR1 MNHNS, CDR2 SASEGT. Losses at the gene ends were 2 bases for V and 2 bases for J; bases not matched to a gene: 7. The length of the CDR3 is 16 residues. This chain's CDR3 is CASSERFDRGAYEQYF. DNA of the CDR3: TGTGCCAGCAGTGAAAGGTTCGACAGGGGGGCCTACGAGCAGTACTTC.

J is TRBJ2-5 and V is TRBV19; D perhaps matches TRBD1 (5 bases). V was cut by 3 bases and J by 5 bases, with 10 bases left in between. CDR1 and CDR2 from the germline V gene are LNHDA and SQIVND (reference sequence). The CDR3 runs 13 residues. CDR3 in DNA: TGTGCCAGTAGTATGAAAAGGGGCGAGACCCAGTACTTC. Translated: CASSMKRGETQYF.

V is TRBV30 and J is TRBJ2-3; possibly TRBD1 for D (5 bases). The CDR3 consists of 12 residues. Germline CDR1 and CDR2: GTSNPN and SVGIG (reference sequence). V was clipped by 0 bases and J by 6 bases, with 7 bases between them. Here the CDR3 reads CAWSVQVDTQYF. The DNA for the CDR3 is TGTGCCTGGAGTGTACAGGTGGATACGCAGTATTTT.

V gene TRBV4-3 combines with J gene TRBJ2-5, with a tentative D call TRBD1 (5 bases). This CDR3 spans 12 amino acids. The V gene lost 0 bases and the J gene lost 8 bases, with 7 bases spanning the gap. Germline assignment: CDR1 LGHNA and CDR2 YSLEER. The chain's CDR3 is CASSQEWGTQYF. The CDR3 DNA follows: TGCGCCAGCAGCCAAGAGTGGGGCACCCAGTACTTC.

The rearrangement joins TRBV11-2 to TRBJ2-3, with D hard to call. The ends were cut back, 5 bases at V and 4 bases at J, with 7 bases in the middle. CDR1 SGHAT and CDR2 FQNNGV come from the germline V gene. The CDR3 has 12 amino acids. CDR3 in DNA: TGTGCCAGCAGCGAGCACCCAGATACGCAGTATTTT. Amino acids: CASSEHPDTQYF.

The chain uses TRBV5-1 and TRBJ1-1; unclear D gene. The CDR3 is 13 residues long. V lost 0 bases and J 1 base, leaving 4 bases between the germline ends. Germline V gives CDR1 SGHRS, CDR2 YFSETQ. CDR3 in DNA: TGCGCCAGCAGCTTGGGTCCGAACACTGAAGCTTTCTTT. Amino acid sequence: CASSLGPNTEAFF.

Only one count was recorded for this clone. The CDR3 spells CASSPGFGHSEQFF. CDR3 in DNA: TGCGCCAGCAGCCCGGGTTTCGGGCACAGTGAGCAGTTCTTC. The chain has TRBV5-1 and TRBJ2-1; D is ambiguous. The CDR3 is made up of 14 amino acids. V was pared by 4 bases and J by 9 bases, with 17 bases between. Germline V gene data show CDR1 as SGHRS and CDR2 as YFSETQ.

The rearrangement joins TRBV6-6 to TRBJ1-1; D might be TRBD1 (6 bases). V shed 4 bases and J shed 4 bases, with 7 bases lying between them. From germline, CDR1 is MNHNY and CDR2 SVGAGI (reference sequence). There are 12 residues in the CDR3. CDR3 DNA: TGTGCCAGCAGTTGGGACACCACTGAAGCTTTCTTT. Residues: CASSWDTTEAFF.

The CDR3 spells CASSEASPLNGYTF. CDR3 bases: TGTGCCAGCAGTGAAGCGTCGCCACTAAATGGCTACACCTTC. The chain joins TRBV6-1 to TRBJ1-2; no definite D call. In germline, CDR1 is MNHNS, CDR2 SASEGT. V shed 0 bases and J shed 6 bases, with 11 bases lying between them. There are 14 residues in the CDR3.

The rearrangement joins TRBV7-8 to TRBJ2-1; TRBD2 matches at 14 bases. The CDR3 is 17 amino acids. Germline CDR1 and CDR2: SGHVS and FQNEAQ. V was pared by 5 bases and J by 3 bases, with 6 bases of the junction left unmatched. The CDR3 here is CASSPHGLAGGYNEQFF. The CDR3 DNA reads TGTGCCAGCAGCCCCCATGGACTAGCGGGGGGCTACAATGAGCAGTTCTTC.

V and J are TRBV7-3 and TRBJ1-2; a weak D match, TRBD1 (6 bases). CDR1 is SGHTA, CDR2 FQGTGA, per germline. Trimming removed 4 bases from V and 6 bases from J, with 21 bases in between. The CDR3 length is 16 residues. The CDR3 coding sequence is TGTGCCAGCAGCTCCAGGGCGGGGGGCGAGAGACATGGCTACACCTTC. Its translation: CASSSRAGGERHGYTF.

The chain combines TRBV2 with TRBJ1-1; TRBD1 aligns across 9 bases. Germline V gene data show CDR1 as SNHLY and CDR2 as FYNNEI. The V segment lost 11 bases and the J segment 7 bases; nucleotides outside the gene matches: 5. This CDR3 has 11 residues. The CDR3 reads CAGGTGSEAFF. CDR3 nucleotides: TGTGCCGGAGGGACAGGGAGTGAAGCTTTCTTT.

The chain carries TRBV2 and TRBJ2-1; perhaps TRBD2 as D (5 bases). V lost 5 bases and J 9 bases, leaving 17 bases between the germline ends. Germline CDR1 SNHLY, CDR2 FYNNEI. The CDR3 extends over 14 amino acids. CDR3 bases: TGTGCCAGCAGTTTCCTTACGCTCGGAGGTGAGCAGTTCTTC. Translation: CASSFLTLGGEQFF. Together with reference TRBV2 and TRBJ2-1, the CDR3 gives the full variable domain: EPEVTQTPSHQVTQMGQEVILRCVPISNHLYFYWYRQILGQKVEFLVSFYNNEISEKSEIFDDQFSVERPDGSNFTLKIRSTKLEDSAMYFCASSFLTLGGEQFFGPGTRLTVL.

Turning to this clone: The same CDR3 arises from other DNA sequences in this sample as well. The rearrangement uses TRBV9 and TRBJ2-3; D perhaps matches TRBD1 (5 bases). The CDR3 is 13 residues long. V was pared by 3 bases and J by 1 base, with 6 bases between. Germline CDR1 and CDR2: SGDLS and YYNGEE. The CDR3 DNA reads TGTGCCAGCAGCGAGACAGGCACAGATACGCAGTATTTT. The encoded protein is CASSETGTDTQYF.

The chain recombines TRBV5-1 with TRBJ2-2; TRBD2 matches at 12 bases. The J segment lost 7 bases and the V segment lost 4 bases, leaving 8 bases of the junction unmatched. The germline CDR1 and CDR2 sequences are SGHRS and YFSETQ. The CDR3 has 16 residues. The DNA of the CDR3 is TGCGCCAGCAGCGAACGGACTAGCGGGAAGGGCGGGGAGCTGTTTTTT. Translating gives CASSERTSGKGGELFF.

The sample holds one count of this clone. J is TRBJ2-5 and V is TRBV7-2, with 7 bases that match TRBD2. The CDR3 covers 13 residues. The ends lost 1 base at V and 5 bases at J; junction bases unmatched: 1. Per the germline V gene, CDR1 is SGHTA and CDR2 is FQGNSA. The CDR3 here is CASSLVSGETQYF. The CDR3 coding sequence is TGTGCCAGCAGCTTAGTTAGCGGGGAGACCCAGTACTTC.